The clone carrying this TCR beta chain was seen a single time. The entry originates in a study of cytomegalovirus exposure and HLA in healthy donors. Here immunoSEQ multiplex PCR was the method, and the copy in TCRdb shows in-frame clones only, minus some. The sample lists about 120,000 clones, approximately 85% occurring once. The CDR3 sequence is 16 residues long. The V gene lost 1 base and the J gene lost 8 bases, with 21 bases spanning the gap. CDR1 is SGHRS, CDR2 YFSETQ, per germline. The sequence was collected from a man aged 18 to 30 in good health and CMV-seronegative. What was sequenced was PBMCs. This chain connects TRBV5-1 to TRBJ1-2; possible D gene TRBD1, 5 bases. CDR3 DNA: TGCGCCAGCAGCTTGATTCCAGGGCAAATCGGGAGCGGCTACACCTTC. Its translation: CASSLIPGQIGSGYTF.